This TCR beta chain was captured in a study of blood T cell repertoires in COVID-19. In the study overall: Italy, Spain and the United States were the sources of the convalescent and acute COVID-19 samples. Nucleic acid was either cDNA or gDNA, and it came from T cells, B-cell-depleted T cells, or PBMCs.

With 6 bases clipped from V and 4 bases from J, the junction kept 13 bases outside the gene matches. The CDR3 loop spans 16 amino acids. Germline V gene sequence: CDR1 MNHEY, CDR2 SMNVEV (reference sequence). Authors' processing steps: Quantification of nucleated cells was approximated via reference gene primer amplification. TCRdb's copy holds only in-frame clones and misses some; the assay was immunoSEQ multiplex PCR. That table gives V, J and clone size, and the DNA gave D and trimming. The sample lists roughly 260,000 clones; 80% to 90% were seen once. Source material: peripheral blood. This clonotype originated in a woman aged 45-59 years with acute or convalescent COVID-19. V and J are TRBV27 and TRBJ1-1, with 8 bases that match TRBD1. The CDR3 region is CASSAIGRTGSTEAFF. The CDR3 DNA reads TGTGCCAGCAGCGCTATCGGCCGGACAGGGAGCACTGAAGCTTTCTTT.